This T cell receptor (beta chain) comes out of a study of cytomegalovirus exposure and HLA in healthy donors. At the level of the study: T cells numbering around 180 million yielded fewer than 140 million unique TCR beta sequences in an earlier analysis.

A multiplex PCR was run with 60 Vbeta primers and 13 Jbeta primers. Profiling relied on immunoSEQ multiplex PCR, and the TCRdb table lists in-frame clones only, not all of them. Found here are around 99,000 clones, about 77% of them singletons; the top ten hold around 3.2%. Germline V gene lookup returns CDR1 MNHEY and CDR2 SMNVEV (reference sequence). V was trimmed by 3 bases and J by 0 bases, leaving 6 bases between them. The CDR3 sequence is 15 residues long. The sample was PBMCs. The rearrangement uses TRBV27 and TRBJ1-6; D is ambiguous. This receptor was obtained from a man aged 40-50 years in good health and CMV-seronegative. The CDR3 DNA reads as TGTGCCAGCAGTTTTATCAGCTCCTATAATTCACCCCTCCACTTT. It specifies CASSFISSYNSPLHF.